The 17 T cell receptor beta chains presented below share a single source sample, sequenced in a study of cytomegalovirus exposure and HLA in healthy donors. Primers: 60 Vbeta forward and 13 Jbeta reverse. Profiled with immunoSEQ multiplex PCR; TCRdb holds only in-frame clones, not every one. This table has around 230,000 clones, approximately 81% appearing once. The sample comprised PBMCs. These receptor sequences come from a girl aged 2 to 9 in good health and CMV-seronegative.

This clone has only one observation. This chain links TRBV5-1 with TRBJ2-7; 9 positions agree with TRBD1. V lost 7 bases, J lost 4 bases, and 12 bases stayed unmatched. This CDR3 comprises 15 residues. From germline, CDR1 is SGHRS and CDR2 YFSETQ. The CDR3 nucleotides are TGCGCCAGCCAAAAAAGGACAGGGGTTGGGTACGAGCAGTACTTC. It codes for CASQKRTGVGYEQYF.

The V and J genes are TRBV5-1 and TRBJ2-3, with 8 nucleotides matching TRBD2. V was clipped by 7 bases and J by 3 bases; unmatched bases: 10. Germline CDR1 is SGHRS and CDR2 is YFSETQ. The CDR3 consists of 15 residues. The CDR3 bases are TGCGCCAGCGCCAATAGCGGGGTAGGAACAGATACGCAGTATTTT. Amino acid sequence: CASANSGVGTDTQYF. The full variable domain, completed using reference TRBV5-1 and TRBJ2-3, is KAGVTQTPRYLIKTRGQQVTLSCSPISGHRSVSWYQQTPGQGLQFLFEYFSETQRNKGNFPGRFSGRQFSNSRSEMNVSTLELGDSALYLCASANSGVGTDTQYFGPGTRLTVL.

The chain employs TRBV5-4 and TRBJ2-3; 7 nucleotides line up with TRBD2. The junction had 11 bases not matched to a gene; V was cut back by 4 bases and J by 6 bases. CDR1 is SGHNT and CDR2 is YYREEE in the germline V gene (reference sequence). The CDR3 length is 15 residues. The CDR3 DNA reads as TGTGCCAGCAGCCGTTGGACTTCCGGGGGGGATACGCAGTATTTT. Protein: CASSRWTSGGDTQYF.

The CDR3: CASSELRLAGDNEQFF. The CDR3, as DNA: TGTGCCAGCAGTGAATTGCGGCTAGCGGGGGACAATGAGCAGTTCTTC. V is TRBV2 and J is TRBJ2-1, with 10 bases fitting TRBD2. The CDR3 totals 16 residues. Per germline, CDR1 SNHLY and CDR2 FYNNEI. The V segment lost 2 bases and the J segment 5 bases; nucleotides outside the gene matches: 6.

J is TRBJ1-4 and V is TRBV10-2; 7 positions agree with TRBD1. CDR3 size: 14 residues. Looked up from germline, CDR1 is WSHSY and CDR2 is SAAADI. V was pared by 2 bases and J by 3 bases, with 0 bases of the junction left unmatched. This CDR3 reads CASSETGANEKLFF. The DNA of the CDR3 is TGCGCCAGCAGTGAGACAGGGGCTAATGAAAAACTGTTTTTT.

The CDR3 sequence: CASSLGAQVEAFF. DNA of the CDR3: TGTGCCAGCAGCTTAGGGGCGCAGGTTGAAGCTTTCTTT. The chain combines TRBV11-1 with TRBJ1-1; D uncertain. The CDR3 has 13 residues. Germline-derived CDR1 and CDR2 are SGHAT and FQDESV (reference sequence). Between the trimmed V and J ends, which lost 1 base and 7 bases, there was a span of 10 bases.

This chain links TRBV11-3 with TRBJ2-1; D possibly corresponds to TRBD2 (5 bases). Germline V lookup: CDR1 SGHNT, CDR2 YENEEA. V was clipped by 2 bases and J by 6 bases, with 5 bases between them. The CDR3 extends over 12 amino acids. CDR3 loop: CASSLLANEQFF. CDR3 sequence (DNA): TGTGCCAGCAGCTTACTAGCCAATGAGCAGTTCTTC. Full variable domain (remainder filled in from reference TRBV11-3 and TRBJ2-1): EAGVVQSPRYKIIEKKQPVAFWCNPISGHNTLYWYLQNLGQGPELLIRYENEEAVDDSQLPKDRFSAERLKGVDSTLKIQPAELGDSAVYLCASSLLANEQFFGPGTRLTVL.

As DNA, the CDR3 is TGCGCCAGCAGCCAAGCGGGGACTAGCGGATGGGATACGCAGTATTTT. Translated: CASSQAGTSGWDTQYF. The chain carries TRBV4-1 and TRBJ2-3, with 11 bases aligning to TRBD2. V shed 1 base and J 6 bases; nucleotides not matched to a gene: 6. This CDR3 comprises 16 residues. Germline CDR1 reads MGHRA; CDR2 reads YSYEKL.

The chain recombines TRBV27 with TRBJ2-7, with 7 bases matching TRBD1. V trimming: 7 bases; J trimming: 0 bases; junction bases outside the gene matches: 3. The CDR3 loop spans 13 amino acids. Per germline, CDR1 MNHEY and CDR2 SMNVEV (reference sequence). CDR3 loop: CASKQGSSYEQYF. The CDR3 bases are TGTGCCAGCAAACAGGGGTCCTCCTACGAGCAGTACTTC.

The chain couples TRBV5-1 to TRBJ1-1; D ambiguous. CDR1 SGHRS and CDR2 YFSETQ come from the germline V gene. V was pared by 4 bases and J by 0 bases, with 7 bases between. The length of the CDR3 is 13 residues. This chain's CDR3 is CASSRGMNTEAFF. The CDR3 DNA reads TGCGCCAGCAGCCGCGGCATGAACACTGAAGCTTTCTTT.

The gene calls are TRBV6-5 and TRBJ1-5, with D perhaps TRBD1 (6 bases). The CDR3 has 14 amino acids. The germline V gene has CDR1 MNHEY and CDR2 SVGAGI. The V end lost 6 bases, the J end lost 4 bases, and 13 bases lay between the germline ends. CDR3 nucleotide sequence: TGTGCCAGCAGCTTAACAGGGAAAAATCAGCCCCAGCATTTT. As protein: CASSLTGKNQPQHF.

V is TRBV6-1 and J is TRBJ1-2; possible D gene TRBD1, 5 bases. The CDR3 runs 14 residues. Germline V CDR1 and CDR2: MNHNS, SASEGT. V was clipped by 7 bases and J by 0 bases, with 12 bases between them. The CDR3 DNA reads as TGTGCCAGCAACAGACAGCGAGCTAACTATGGCTACACCTTC. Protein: CASNRQRANYGYTF.

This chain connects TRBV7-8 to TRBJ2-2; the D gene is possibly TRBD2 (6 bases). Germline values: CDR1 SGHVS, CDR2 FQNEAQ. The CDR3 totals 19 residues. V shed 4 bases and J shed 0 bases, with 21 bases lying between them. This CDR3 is CASSWRPAGSFANTGELFF. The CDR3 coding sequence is TGTGCCAGCAGCTGGCGGCCCGCGGGGTCCTTCGCGAACACCGGGGAGCTGTTTTTT. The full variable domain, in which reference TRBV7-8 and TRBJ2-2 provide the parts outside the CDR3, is GAGVSQSPRYKVAKRGQDVALRCDPISGHVSLFWYQQALGQGPEFLTYFQNEAQLDKSGLPSDRFFAERPEGSVSTLKIQRTQQEDSAVYLCASSWRPAGSFANTGELFFGEGSRLTVL.

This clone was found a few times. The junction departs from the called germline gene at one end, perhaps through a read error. The CDR3: CVSIRDRASSPLHF. The CDR3 DNA is TGTGTCAGCATCCGGGACAGAGCTAGTTCACCCCTCCACTTT. This chain joins TRBV2 and TRBJ1-6, with TRBD1 identical over 7 bases. The germline CDR1 and CDR2 sequences are SNHLY and FYNNEI. The CDR3 sequence is 14 residues long.

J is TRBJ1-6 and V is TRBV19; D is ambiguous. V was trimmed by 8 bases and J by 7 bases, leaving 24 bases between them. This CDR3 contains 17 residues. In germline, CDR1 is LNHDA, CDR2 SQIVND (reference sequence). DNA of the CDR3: TGTGCCAGTGCCGTACTAGGGCGGGGAACGCCCAATTCACCCCTCCACTTT. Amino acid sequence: CASAVLGRGTPNSPLHF.

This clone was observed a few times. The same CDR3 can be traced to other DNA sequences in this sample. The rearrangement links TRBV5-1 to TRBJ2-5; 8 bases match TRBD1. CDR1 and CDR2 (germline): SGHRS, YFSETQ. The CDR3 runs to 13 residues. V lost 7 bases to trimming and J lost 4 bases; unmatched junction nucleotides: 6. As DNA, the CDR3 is TGCGCCAGCGGCCAGGGGGCTAGAGAGACCCAGTACTTC. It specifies CASGQGARETQYF.

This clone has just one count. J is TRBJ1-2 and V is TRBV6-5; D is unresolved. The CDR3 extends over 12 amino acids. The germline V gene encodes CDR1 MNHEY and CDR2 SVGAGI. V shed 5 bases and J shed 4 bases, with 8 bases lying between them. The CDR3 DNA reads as TGTGCCAGCAGTCAGGCCCGCTATGGCTACACCTTC. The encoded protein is CASSQARYGYTF.